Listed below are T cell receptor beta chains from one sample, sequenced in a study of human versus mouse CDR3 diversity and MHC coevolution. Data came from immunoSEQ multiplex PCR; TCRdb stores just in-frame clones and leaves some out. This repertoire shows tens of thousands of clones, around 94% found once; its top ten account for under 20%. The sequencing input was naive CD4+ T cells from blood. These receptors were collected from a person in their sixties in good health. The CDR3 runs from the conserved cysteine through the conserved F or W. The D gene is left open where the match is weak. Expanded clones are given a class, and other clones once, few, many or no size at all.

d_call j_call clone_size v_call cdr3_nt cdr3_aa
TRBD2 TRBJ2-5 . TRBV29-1 TGCAGCGTTGAAATGGTCTCGGGACTAGCGGGAGAGACCCAGTACTTC CSVEMVSGLAGETQYF
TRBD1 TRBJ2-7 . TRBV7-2 TGTGCCAGCAGCACCCGACAGGGATCCTACGAGCAGTACTTC CASSTRQGSYEQYF
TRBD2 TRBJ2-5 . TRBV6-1 TGTGCCAGCAGTGACGGACTAGCGGGAGGGCCCTACCAAGAGACCCAGTACTTC CASSDGLAGGPYQETQYF
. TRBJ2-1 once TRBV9 TGTGCCAGCAGCGCTCGGGAGTCTGAGCAGTTCTTC CASSARESEQFF
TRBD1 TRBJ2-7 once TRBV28 TGTGCCAGCAGGGGACAGGGGGCCCCCTACGAGCAGTACTTC CASRGQGAPYEQYF
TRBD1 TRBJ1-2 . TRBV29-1 TGCAGCGTTGGGGGTCAGGGGGAAAATGGCTACACCTTC CSVGGQGENGYTF
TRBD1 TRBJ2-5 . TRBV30 TGTGCCTGGAGGAACAGGGGACGGGAGACCCAGTACTTC CAWRNRGRETQYF
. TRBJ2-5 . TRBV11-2 TGTGCCAGCAGCTTAGACGGATTGGAGGAGACCCAGTACTTC CASSLDGLEETQYF
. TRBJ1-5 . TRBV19 TGTGCCAGTAGTATAACGGGCCAGGGCGGTCAGCCCCAGCATTTT CASSITGQGGQPQHF
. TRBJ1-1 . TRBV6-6 TGTGCCAGCAGCAGGCTGGTGTCTGAAGCTTTCTTT CASSRLVSEAFF
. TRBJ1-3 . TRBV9 TGTGCCAGCAGCGCCCAGATACAGGGCTCTGGAAACACCATATATTTT CASSAQIQGSGNTIYF
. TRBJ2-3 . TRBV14 TGTGCCAGCAGCCAAGTACGGCCCAGCGTGGGCACAGATACGCAGTATTTT CASSQVRPSVGTDTQYF
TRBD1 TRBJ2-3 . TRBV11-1 TGTGCCAGCAGCTTAGGAGGACAGGGATGGACAGATACGCAGTATTTT CASSLGGQGWTDTQYF
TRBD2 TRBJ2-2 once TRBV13 TGTGCCAGCAGCTTCCAAACGGGACTAGCGGACAACGGCCGGACCGGGGAGCTGTTTTTT CASSFQTGLADNGRTGELFF
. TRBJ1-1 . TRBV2 TGTGCCAGCAGTCCCCAGGGGTCGGGCACTGAAGCTTTCTTT CASSPQGSGTEAFF
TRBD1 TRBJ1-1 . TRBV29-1 TGCAGCGCCGGAAACAGGGGTGACACTGAAGCTTTCTTT CSAGNRGDTEAFF
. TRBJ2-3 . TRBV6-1 TGTGCCAGCAGTGAAACCGGGAGACAAGCAGATACGCAGTATTTT CASSETGRQADTQYF